This T cell receptor (beta chain) is drawn from a study of shared T cell receptors in the human thymus. Assay used: immunoSEQ multiplex PCR; TCRdb lists only in-frame clones, some missing. The data contain some 640,000 clones, 70% to 90% of them singletons. These records were also assigned to another study, of human thymus T cells. That work states: The thymus tissue came from resections taken during corrective heart surgery. Blood and thymic repertoires both appeared biased in V and J gene usage. As related research reported, thymic repertoires overlapped highly among unrelated individuals.

The receptor's source is a boy younger than two with a congenital heart defect. Input material: thymocytes.

CDR3 loop: CASSHGEVQNTEAFF. The CDR3 nucleotides are TGTGCCAGCAGTCATGGGGAGGTCCAAAACACTGAAGCTTTCTTT. The chain carries TRBV14 and TRBJ1-1; D not certain. The CDR3 consists of 15 residues. Germline assignment: CDR1 SGHDN and CDR2 FVKESK. V lost 6 bases, J lost 2 bases, and 16 bases lay in between.